This TCR beta chain comes out of a study of blood T cell repertoires in COVID-19. Across the study: The origin of the acute and convalescent COVID-19 samples was the United States, Italy and Spain.

The CDR3 has 14 amino acids. Trimming removed 4 bases from V and 4 bases from J, with 11 bases in between. Germline-derived CDR1 and CDR2 are SGHRS and YFSETQ. Sequenced by immunoSEQ multiplex PCR; TCRdb stores in-frame clones only, minus some. Of 350,000 to 450,000 clones in the sample, around 87% were seen once. The participants were between roughly 18 and 89 years old and came from under 25 US areas. This chain connects TRBV5-1 to TRBJ2-2; tentatively, D is TRBD1 (6 bases). The receptor comes from a man between 35 and 55 years old in a cohort exposed to, infected with or recovered from COVID-19 (not recorded which). The material sequenced was PBMCs or T cells enriched from blood (not recorded which). CDR3 DNA: TGCGCCAGCAGCATAACAGGGTCCACCGGGGAGCTGTTTTTT. Protein sequence: CASSITGSTGELFF.